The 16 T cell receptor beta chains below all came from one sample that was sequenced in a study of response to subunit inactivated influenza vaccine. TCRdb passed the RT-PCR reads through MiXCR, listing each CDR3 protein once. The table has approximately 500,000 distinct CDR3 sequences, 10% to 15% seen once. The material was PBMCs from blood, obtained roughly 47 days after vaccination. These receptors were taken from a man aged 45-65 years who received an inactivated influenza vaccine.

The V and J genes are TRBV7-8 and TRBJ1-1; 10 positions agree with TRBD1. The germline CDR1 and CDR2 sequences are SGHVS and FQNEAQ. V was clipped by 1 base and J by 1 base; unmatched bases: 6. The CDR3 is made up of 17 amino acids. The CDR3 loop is CASSLGGTGARNTEAFF. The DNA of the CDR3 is TGTGCCAGCAGCTTAGGAGGGACAGGGGCTCGGAACACTGAAGCTTTCTTT.

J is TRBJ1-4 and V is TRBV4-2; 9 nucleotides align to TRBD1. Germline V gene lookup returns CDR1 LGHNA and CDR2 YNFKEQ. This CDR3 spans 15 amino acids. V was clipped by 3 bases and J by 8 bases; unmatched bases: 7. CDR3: CASSHKGQGGEKLFF. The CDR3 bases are TGTGCCAGCAGCCACAAGGGACAGGGTGGCGAAAAACTGTTTTTT.

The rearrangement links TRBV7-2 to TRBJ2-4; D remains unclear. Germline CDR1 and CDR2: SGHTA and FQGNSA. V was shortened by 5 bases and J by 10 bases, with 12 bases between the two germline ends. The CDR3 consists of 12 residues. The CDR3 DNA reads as TGTGCCAGCAGCCGACTCCTGGGGATTCAGTACTTC. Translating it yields CASSRLLGIQYF.

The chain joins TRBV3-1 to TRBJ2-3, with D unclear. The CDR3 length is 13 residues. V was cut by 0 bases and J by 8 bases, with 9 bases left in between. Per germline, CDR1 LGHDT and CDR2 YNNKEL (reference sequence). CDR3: CASSQDLSTTQYF. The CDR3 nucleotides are TGTGCCAGCAGCCAAGATCTAAGTACTACGCAGTATTTT.

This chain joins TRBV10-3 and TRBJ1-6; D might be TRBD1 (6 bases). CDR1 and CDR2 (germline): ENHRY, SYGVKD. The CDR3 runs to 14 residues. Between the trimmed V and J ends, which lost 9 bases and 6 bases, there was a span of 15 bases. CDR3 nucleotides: TGTGCCATACGACAGGCCAACGTTAATTCACCCCTCCACTTT. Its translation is CAIRQANVNSPLHF.

CDR3 amino acids: CASSFLYGGGDEQFF. The CDR3 DNA reads TGTGCCAGCAGTTTCTTGTATGGAGGAGGTGATGAGCAGTTCTTC. V gene TRBV12-3 or TRBV12-4 combines with J gene TRBJ2-1, with a weak D call TRBD2 (5 bases). V lost 3 bases, J lost 8 bases, and 17 bases lay in between. The CDR3 has 15 residues.

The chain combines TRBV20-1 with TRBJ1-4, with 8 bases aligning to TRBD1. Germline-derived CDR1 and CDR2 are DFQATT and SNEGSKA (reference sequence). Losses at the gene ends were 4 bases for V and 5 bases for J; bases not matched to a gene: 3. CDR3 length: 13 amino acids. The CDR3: CSATRTGNEKLFF. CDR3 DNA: TGCAGTGCTACAAGGACAGGGAATGAAAAACTGTTTTTT.

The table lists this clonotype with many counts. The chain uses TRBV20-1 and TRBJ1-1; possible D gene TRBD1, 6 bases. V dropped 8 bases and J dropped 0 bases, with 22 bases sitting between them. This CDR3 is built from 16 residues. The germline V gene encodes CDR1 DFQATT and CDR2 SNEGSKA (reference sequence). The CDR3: CSYIRDTGFMNTEAFF. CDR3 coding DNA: TGCAGTTACATCCGGGACACAGGATTCATGAACACTGAAGCTTTCTTT.

The CDR3 sequence is CASSLDRGRLTTEAFF. CDR3 DNA: TGTGCCAGCAGCTTAGATCGGGGTAGGTTGACCACTGAAGCTTTCTTT. The J gene is TRBJ1-1, the V gene TRBV7-6; D call uncertain. With 1 base removed from V and 4 bases from J, the gap between germline ends came to 16 bases. This CDR3 is 16 amino acids long. Per germline, CDR1 SGHVS and CDR2 FNYEAQ.

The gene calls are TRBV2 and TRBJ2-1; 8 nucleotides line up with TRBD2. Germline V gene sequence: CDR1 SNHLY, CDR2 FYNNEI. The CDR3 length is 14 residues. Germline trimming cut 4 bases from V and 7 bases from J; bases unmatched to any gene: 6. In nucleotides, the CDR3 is TGTGCCAGCAGTGCCGGGGGGGCAGGAAATGAGCAGTTCTTC. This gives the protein CASSAGGAGNEQFF.

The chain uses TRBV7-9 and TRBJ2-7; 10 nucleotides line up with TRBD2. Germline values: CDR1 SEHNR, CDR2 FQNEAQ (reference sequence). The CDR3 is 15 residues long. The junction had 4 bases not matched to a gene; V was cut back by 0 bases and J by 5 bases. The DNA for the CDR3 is TGTGCCAGCAGCTTAGCCCTAGCGGGAGTACACGAGCAGTACTTC. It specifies CASSLALAGVHEQYF.

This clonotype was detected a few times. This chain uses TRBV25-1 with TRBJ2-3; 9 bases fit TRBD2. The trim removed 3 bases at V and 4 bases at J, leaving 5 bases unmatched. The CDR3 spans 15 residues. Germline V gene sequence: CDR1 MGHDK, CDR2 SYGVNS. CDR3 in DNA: TGTGCCAGCAGTGAGCTAGCGGGGTCCCCAGATACGCAGTATTTT. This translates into CASSELAGSPDTQYF.

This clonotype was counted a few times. The CDR3 DNA is TGCAGTGCCGTAGCGGGGTTAGCCAAAAACATTCAGTACTTC. It encodes CSAVAGLAKNIQYF. The chain carries TRBV20-1 and TRBJ2-4; 8 bases map to TRBD2. The CDR3 loop spans 14 amino acids. V shed 6 bases and J 0 bases; nucleotides not matched to a gene: 4. Germline V gene data show CDR1 as DFQATT and CDR2 as SNEGSKA (reference sequence).

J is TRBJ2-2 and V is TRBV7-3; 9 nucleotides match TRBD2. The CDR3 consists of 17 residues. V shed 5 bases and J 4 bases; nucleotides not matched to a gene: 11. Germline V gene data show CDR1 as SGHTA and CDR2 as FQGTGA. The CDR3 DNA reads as TGTGCCAGCAGCGGTAATAGCGGGAGCGGTGGCACCGGGGAGCTGTTTTTT. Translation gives CASSGNSGSGGTGELFF.

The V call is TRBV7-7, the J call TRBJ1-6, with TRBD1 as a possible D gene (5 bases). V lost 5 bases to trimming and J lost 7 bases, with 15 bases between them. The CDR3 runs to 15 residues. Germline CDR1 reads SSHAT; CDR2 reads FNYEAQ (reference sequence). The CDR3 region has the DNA TGTGCCAGCAGCCCCCGCAGGGAAGGAAATTCACCCCTCCACTTT. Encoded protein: CASSPRREGNSPLHF.

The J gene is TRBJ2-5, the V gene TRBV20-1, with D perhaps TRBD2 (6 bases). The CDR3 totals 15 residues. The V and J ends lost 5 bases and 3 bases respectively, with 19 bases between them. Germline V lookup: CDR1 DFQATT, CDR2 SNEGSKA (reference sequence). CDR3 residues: CSAGSLRETKETQYF. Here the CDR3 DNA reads TGCAGTGCTGGGTCCTTACGGGAGACAAAAGAGACCCAGTACTTC.